These 13 T cell receptor beta chains came from one sample sequenced in a study of T cell repertoires in aging, cancer and after chemotherapy. Amplification of TCR beta used genomic DNA extracted from peripheral blood. Rearranged V-D-J TRB sequences were amplified with a mixed TRB-A/B primer pool. TCRdb reprocessed the multiplex PCR reads via MiXCR and lists one record per CDR3 protein. This sample carries hundreds of distinct CDR3 sequences, approximately 23% of them seen once, and the ten largest clones take under 50%. The specimen sequenced was blood. The receptor source for this set is a human donor with a solid tumor.

This clonotype is classed as large. CDR3: CAGALELNTEAFF. CDR3 in DNA: TGTGCCGGCGCACTGGAACTGAACACTGAAGCTTTCTTT. This sequence joins TRBV6-1 and TRBJ1-1; D ambiguous. The CDR3 is 13 amino acids. Trimming took off 11 bases at V and 0 bases at J, with 13 bases between the two ends. CDR1 MNHNS and CDR2 SASEGT come from the germline V gene.

The sample holds a few counts of this clonotype. The V call is TRBV5-1, the J call TRBJ1-1; 8 nucleotides agree with TRBD1. CDR3 size: 16 residues. Germline CDR1 reads SGHRS; CDR2 reads YFSETQ. V trimming: 1 base; J trimming: 0 bases; junction bases outside the gene matches: 5. CDR3 in amino acids: CASSLNTGGMNTEAFF. The CDR3 DNA reads TGCGCCAGCAGCTTGAACACAGGGGGTATGAACACTGAAGCTTTCTTT.

The J gene is TRBJ2-3, the V gene TRBV20-1, with TRBD2 matching 8 bases. CDR3 size: 17 residues. V dropped 4 bases and J dropped 4; count of bases not matched to a gene: 16. Germline V lookup: CDR1 DFQATT, CDR2 SNEGSKA (reference sequence). The CDR3 region has the DNA TGCAGTGCTACTCTTGTCGGGGGGGCGGTTTTCGCAGATACGCAGTATTTT. This encodes CSATLVGGAVFADTQYF.

This clonotype showed up just a few times. The chain uses TRBV7-7 and TRBJ2-7; D is perhaps TRBD1 (5 bases). Trimming stripped 4 bases from V and 1 base from J, with 8 bases between. Germline lookup yields CDR1 SSHAT and CDR2 FNYEAQ (reference sequence). The CDR3 is made up of 13 amino acids. The CDR3 DNA follows: TGTGCCAGCAGCTCCGACAGATCCTACGAGCAGTACTTC. It specifies CASSSDRSYEQYF.

The V gene is TRBV12-3 or TRBV12-4, the J gene TRBJ1-1; no firm D call. The CDR3 is 12 residues long. V lost 5 bases, J lost 5 bases, and 9 bases lay in between. Here the CDR3 reads CASSPGLTEAFF. CDR3 DNA sequence: TGTGCCAGCAGTCCCGGGTTGACTGAAGCTTTCTTT.

The rearrangement links TRBV20-1 to TRBJ2-2; possible D gene TRBD2, 6 bases. The CDR3 runs to 12 residues. V lost 6 bases and J 7 bases, leaving 12 bases between the germline ends. Germline V gene data show CDR1 as DFQATT and CDR2 as SNEGSKA (reference sequence). The CDR3 DNA is TGCAGTGCCCCGGGACTGAGCGGGGAGCTGTTTTTT. This translates into CSAPGLSGELFF.

The V and J genes are TRBV9 and TRBJ1-1; 8 bases line up with TRBD1. This CDR3 is built from 13 residues. Germline trimming cut 2 bases from V and 7 bases from J; bases unmatched to any gene: 4. Looked up from germline, CDR1 is SGDLS and CDR2 is YYNGEE. The CDR3 spells CASSVADRGEAFF. In nucleotides, the CDR3 is TGTGCCAGCAGCGTCGCTGACAGGGGTGAAGCTTTCTTT.

This clonotype has more than one count but fewer than ten. The chain combines TRBV11-3 with TRBJ1-5; D gene ambiguous. Germline V gene data show CDR1 as SGHNT and CDR2 as YENEEA. The CDR3 is 8 amino acids. DNA for the CDR3: TGTGGGCATCAGCCCCAGCATTTT. Its protein is CGHQPQHF.

Note on this clonotype: Given a much more abundant clone one base away, this may be a read error. This rearrangement joins TRBV19 to TRBJ2-2; D not resolved. V lost 2 bases to trimming and J lost 15 bases, with 10 bases between them. Germline-derived CDR1 and CDR2 are LNHDA and SQIVND (reference sequence). This CDR3 is built from 11 residues. CDR3 sequence reads: CASSIRSCLFF. CDR3 nucleotide sequence: TGTGCCAGTAGTATACGTAGTTGTTTGTTTTTT.

By frequency in the sample, this clonotype is large. The chain combines TRBV6-1 with TRBJ1-2; D not certain. The V and J ends lost 7 bases and 5 bases respectively, with 20 bases between them. The V gene's germline CDR1 is MNHNS and CDR2 SASEGT. This CDR3 has 15 amino acids. The CDR3 is CASIMGMMPTYGYTF. The DNA of the CDR3 is TGTGCCAGCATAATGGGAATGATGCCCACTTATGGCTACACCTTC.

The genes are TRBV5-1 and TRBJ1-5; D unclear. CDR3 length equals 13 residues. From germline, CDR1 is SGHRS and CDR2 YFSETQ. V lost 0 bases to trimming and J lost 3 bases, with 4 bases between them. The CDR3 region has the DNA TGCGCCAGCAGCTTGGATTCCAATCAGCCCCAGCATTTT. Encoded protein: CASSLDSNQPQHF.

By share, this clonotype ranks as large. The CDR3 loop reads CASSRGTGGYTGELFF. DNA of the CDR3: TGTGCCAGCAGCCGAGGGACAGGGGGATACACCGGGGAGCTGTTTTTT. The chain couples TRBV7-6 to TRBJ2-2; 11 bases match TRBD1. V trimming: 5 bases; J trimming: 3 bases; junction bases outside the gene matches: 5. In germline, CDR1 is SGHVS, CDR2 FNYEAQ. The CDR3 runs 16 residues.

This clonotype occurred once. CDR3: CASSVWDRFSGNTIYF. The CDR3 DNA sequence: TGTGCCAGCAGCGTTTGGGACAGATTCTCTGGAAACACCATATATTTT. The chain carries TRBV5-6 and TRBJ1-3; 7 nucleotides align to TRBD1. The junction had 7 bases not matched to a gene; V was cut back by 4 bases and J by 0 bases. The CDR3 length is 16 residues. Germline V lookup: CDR1 SGHDT, CDR2 YYEEEE.